This T cell receptor (beta chain) came from a study of blood T cell repertoires in COVID-19. Method: immunoSEQ multiplex PCR; TCRdb's copy keeps in-frame clones and lacks some. The sample yields roughly 180,000 clones, 60% to 85% seen once. The CDR3 spans 20 residues. Germline V gives CDR1 MNHEY, CDR2 SVGEGT. The V segment lost 0 bases and the J segment 0 bases; nucleotides outside the gene matches: 14. This clone was picked up many times. The sequence derives from a woman aged 60-70 years with COVID-19, enrolled during active disease. Material for sequencing was peripheral blood. This chain links TRBV6-2 or TRBV6-3 with TRBJ1-5, with TRBD1 matching 7 bases. As DNA, the CDR3 is TGTGCCAGCAGTTACTCGATCAGGGAGACAGGGCTAAATAGCAATCAGCCCCAGCATTTT. It codes for CASSYSIRETGLNSNQPQHF.